The rows below give T cell receptor beta chains drawn from one sample of a study of T cells in Graves' hyperthyroidism and ophthalmopathy. MiXCR was run by TCRdb on the multiplex PCR reads, yielding one entry per CDR3 protein. The data show approximately 430,000 distinct CDR3 sequences, 15% to 18% seen once. The sample comprised blood. Receptors were obtained from a woman in her late teens or twenties with Graves' hyperthyroidism. Both conserved end residues are part of each CDR3. The D gene is left open where the match is weak. Only part of the rows carry a size: once, few, many, or a class if the clone is expanded.

>TRBV25-1|TRBJ1-4|many|-
CASSESTGNNEKLFF
TGTGCCAGCAGTGAATCTACAGGGAATAATGAAAAACTGTTTTTT
>TRBV7-2|TRBJ2-5|many|-
CASSLRGGIGETQYF
TGTGCCAGCAGCTTAAGGGGGGGGATTGGAGAGACCCAGTACTTC
>TRBV4-1|TRBJ2-2|-|-
CASSQEAANTGELFF
TGCGCCAGCAGCCAAGAAGCGGCGAACACCGGGGAGCTGTTTTTT
>TRBV12-3/TRBV12-4|TRBJ2-2|many|-
CASSIDGAGELFF
TGTGCCAGCAGTATCGACGGAGCCGGGGAGCTGTTTTTT
>TRBV12-3/TRBV12-4|TRBJ1-2|many|-
CASSSNNYGYTF
TGTGCCAGCAGTTCCAATAACTATGGCTACACCTTC
>TRBV20-1|TRBJ2-1|once|-
CSAPGVGGDNEQFF
TGCAGTGCCCCCGGGGTGGGAGGAGATAATGAGCAGTTCTTC
>TRBV20-1|TRBJ2-3|many|TRBD2
CSVRGGGSTDTQYF
TGCAGTGTGCGGGGGGGGGGTAGCACAGATACGCAGTATTTT
>TRBV3-1|TRBJ2-7|many|TRBD1
CASSQGQGSYEQYF
TGTGCCAGCAGCCAAGGACAGGGATCCTACGAGCAGTACTTC
>TRBV15|TRBJ2-1|many|-
CATSRELGSYNEQFF
TGTGCCACCAGCAGGGAGCTCGGATCCTACAATGAGCAGTTCTTC
>TRBV4-1|TRBJ2-1|-|-
CASSQDGLYNEQFF
TGCGCCAGCAGCCAAGATGGGTTGTACAATGAGCAGTTCTTC
>TRBV4-2|TRBJ2-2|-|TRBD1
CASSQHLGGTGGTGELFF
TGTGCCAGCAGCCAACATCTCGGCGGGACAGGGGGCACCGGGGAGCTGTTTTTT
>TRBV29-1|TRBJ1-4|-|-
CSVDEGGGEKLFF
TGCAGCGTTGATGAGGGTGGAGGGGAAAAACTGTTTTTT
>TRBV6-1|TRBJ1-2|many|-
CASSERSGAFYGYTF
TGTGCCAGCAGTGAAAGGTCAGGGGCGTTCTATGGCTACACCTTC
>TRBV18|TRBJ2-5|many|-
CASSPNSDDQETQYF
TGTGCCAGCTCACCCAATAGCGACGACCAAGAGACCCAGTACTTC
>TRBV25-1|TRBJ2-5|few|-
CASSSLSGVKETQYF
TGTGCCAGCAGTTCCCTCTCAGGGGTGAAAGAGACCCAGTACTTC
>TRBV6-1|TRBJ2-7|many|TRBD2
CASSVMTSGWTSYEQYF
TGTGCCAGCAGTGTGATGACTAGCGGGTGGACCTCCTACGAGCAGTACTTC
>TRBV6-1|TRBJ2-7|-|-
CAGPGRSYEQYF
TGTGCCGGGCCCGGACGGAGCTACGAGCAGTACTTC
>TRBV18|TRBJ2-7|many|-
CASSPTSSTGGEQYF
TGTGCCAGCTCCCCGACTTCCTCCACAGGAGGAGAGCAGTACTTC
>TRBV19|TRBJ1-5|few|-
CASSMGDQPQHF
TGTGCCAGTAGTATGGGGGATCAGCCCCAGCATTTT
>TRBV5-1|TRBJ2-2|many|-
CASSPSTVTGELFF
TGCGCCAGCAGCCCGTCGACAGTCACCGGGGAGCTGTTTTTT
>TRBV5-1|TRBJ2-2|-|-
CASSSDGGGGNTGELFF
TGCGCCAGCAGCTCCGATGGAGGGGGCGGGAACACCGGGGAGCTGTTTTTT
>TRBV6-1|TRBJ1-1|many|-
CASRPSGGGTEAFF
TGTGCCAGCAGACCCAGTGGGGGAGGCACTGAAGCTTTCTTT
>TRBV5-8|TRBJ2-3|many|TRBD2
CASSFPSGGVADTQYF
TGTGCCAGCAGCTTCCCTAGCGGGGGGGTGGCAGATACGCAGTATTTT